Listed below are T cell receptor beta chains from one sample, sequenced in a study of blood T cell repertoires in COVID-19. Assay: immunoSEQ multiplex PCR; the TCRdb copy retains only in-frame clones and omits some. The sample holds about 260,000 clones, around 90% seen once. The sequencing input was PBMCs or T cells enriched from blood (not recorded which). These receptors all stem from a man in his forties who had been exposed to COVID-19. Both conserved end residues are part of each CDR3. The order of the fields is J gene, clone size, V gene, D gene, CDR3 protein, CDR3 DNA. D genes are given only for firm matches. Clone size appears in some rows only: once, few, many, or a class for an expanded clone.

>TRBJ1-2|.|TRBV13|TRBD1
CASSSSGGYGYTF
TGTGCCAGCAGCTCATCAGGGGGCTATGGCTACACCTTC
>TRBJ2-2|.|TRBV6-5|TRBD2
CASSYGGSRETGELFF
TGTGCCAGCAGTTACGGTGGTTCGCGGGAGACCGGGGAGCTGTTTTTT
>TRBJ1-2|.|TRBV28|TRBD1
CASNFGVGQDDFNYGYTF
TGTGCCAGCAACTTCGGCGTGGGACAGGATGATTTCAACTATGGCTACACCTTC
>TRBJ1-5|.|TRBV30|TRBD1
CAWSQGQGSQPQHF
TGTGCCTGGAGTCAAGGACAGGGGAGTCAGCCCCAGCATTTT
>TRBJ2-7|.|TRBV5-1|.
CASSLGWTQGSYEQYF
TGCGCCAGCAGCTTGGGTTGGACCCAGGGTTCCTACGAGCAGTACTTC
>TRBJ2-7|.|TRBV11-2|.
CASSLVPQASSYEQYF
TGTGCCAGCAGCTTAGTCCCGCAGGCCAGCTCCTACGAGCAGTACTTC
>TRBJ2-7|.|TRBV19|TRBD1
CASSTQQGNEQYF
TGTGCCAGTAGTACCCAACAGGGGAACGAGCAGTACTTC
>TRBJ2-2|.|TRBV15|.
CATSAYRDTTTGELFF
TGTGCCACCAGCGCTTACCGGGACACGACTACCGGGGAGCTGTTTTTT
>TRBJ2-7|.|TRBV29-1|TRBD2
CSVEGGLAGSSYEQYF
TGCAGCGTTGAAGGAGGACTAGCGGGGAGCTCCTACGAGCAGTACTTC
>TRBJ1-1|.|TRBV7-9|.
CASSSRGNTEAFF
TGTGCCAGCAGCTCTAGGGGGAACACTGAAGCTTTCTTT
>TRBJ2-2|few|TRBV24-1|TRBD1
CATSDLNRGIGELFF
TGTGCCACCAGTGATTTAAACAGGGGGATCGGGGAGCTGTTTTTT
>TRBJ1-1|.|TRBV15|.
CATSRERPGRRVGTEAFF
TGTGCCACCAGCAGAGAAAGGCCGGGTCGGAGGGTTGGCACTGAAGCTTTCTTT
>TRBJ2-7|.|TRBV2|.
CASSLLGPPYEQYF
TGTGCCAGCAGTTTATTGGGGCCGCCCTACGAGCAGTACTTC
>TRBJ1-2|.|TRBV30|TRBD1
CACFKGQGFEDGYTF
TGTGCCTGCTTTAAGGGACAGGGATTTGAGGATGGCTACACCTTC
>TRBJ2-7|.|TRBV6-1|.
CASSEALRGEQYF
TGTGCCAGCAGTGAAGCGCTGAGGGGGGAGCAGTACTTC
>TRBJ1-1|.|TRBV5-1|TRBD1
CASSSGTDLGTEAFF
TGCGCCAGCAGCTCCGGGACAGATTTAGGCACTGAAGCTTTCTTT
>TRBJ1-6|.|TRBV12-5|.
CARERSHGTNYNSPLHF
TGTGCTAGAGAGCGATCCCACGGCACGAACTATAATTCACCCCTCCACTTT
>TRBJ1-6|.|TRBV3-1/TRBV3-2|TRBD1
CASSLGTGKSPLHF
TGTGCCAGCAGCCTCGGGACAGGGAAATCACCCCTCCACTTT
>TRBJ2-7|.|TRBV7-9|.
CASSLAWGDEQYF
TGTGCCAGCAGCTTAGCTTGGGGGGACGAGCAGTACTTC
>TRBJ1-5|.|TRBV12-5|.
CASGFLVAGPYSNQPQHF
TGTGCTAGTGGTTTCTTAGTGGCAGGGCCATATAGCAATCAGCCCCAGCATTTT
>TRBJ2-7|.|TRBV19|TRBD2
CASTPPGGSYLEQYF
TGTGCCAGTACCCCCCCGGGGGGTTCTTACCTCGAGCAGTACTTC
>TRBJ2-5|.|TRBV5-1|.
CASSLPPGSQETQYF
TGCGCCAGCAGCTTGCCCCCGGGAAGCCAAGAGACCCAGTACTTC
>TRBJ2-7|.|TRBV5-5|TRBD1
CASSHLRGPEQYF
TGTGCCAGCAGCCATTTAAGGGGGCCCGAGCAGTACTTC
>TRBJ2-5|.|TRBV29-1|TRBD2
CSVGGTSGRGETQYF
TGCAGCGTTGGGGGGACTAGCGGGAGAGGGGAGACCCAGTACTTC
>TRBJ2-1|.|TRBV6-5|TRBD1
CASRITGTGVYEQFF
TGTGCCAGCAGAATTACCGGGACAGGGGTCTATGAGCAGTTCTTC
>TRBJ1-4|.|TRBV3-1/TRBV3-2|.
CASSSRIATNEKLFF
TGTGCCAGCAGCTCCAGGATTGCAACTAATGAAAAACTGTTTTTT
>TRBJ2-1|.|TRBV3-1/TRBV3-2|TRBD2
CASSQGGSSYNEQFF
TGTGCCAGCAGCCAAGGCGGGAGCTCCTACAATGAGCAGTTCTTC
>TRBJ1-5|.|TRBV9|.
CASSASQPQHF
TGTGCCAGCAGCGCGAGTCAGCCCCAGCATTTT
>TRBJ2-2|.|TRBV9|.
CASSVFFDRGTGELFF
TGTGCCAGCAGCGTATTCTTTGACAGAGGCACCGGGGAGCTGTTTTTT
>TRBJ2-3|.|TRBV5-1|.
CASSLSPFQSTDTQYF
TGCGCCAGCAGCTTGTCGCCCTTTCAGAGCACAGATACGCAGTATTTT
>TRBJ2-7|.|TRBV28|.
CASRLYRRQQNYEQYF
TGTGCCAGCAGACTATATAGAAGACAGCAAAACTACGAGCAGTACTTC
>TRBJ2-1|.|TRBV7-9|.
CASSLGQYNEQFF
TGTGCCAGCAGCTTAGGACAGTACAATGAGCAGTTCTTC
>TRBJ2-7|.|TRBV11-1|.
CASSLETEYEQYF
TGTGCCAGCAGCTTAGAGACAGAGTACGAGCAGTACTTC
>TRBJ1-4|.|TRBV11-2|.
CASSYGEGEKLFF
TGTGCCAGCAGCTACGGGGAAGGTGAAAAACTGTTTTTT
>TRBJ2-1|.|TRBV7-2|.
CASSFFGASDREQFF
TGTGCCAGCAGCTTTTTTGGGGCCTCGGATCGTGAGCAGTTCTTC
>TRBJ2-2|.|TRBV7-3|.
CASSDTRKAGELFF
TGTGCCAGCAGCGACACTAGAAAAGCCGGGGAGCTGTTTTTT
>TRBJ2-7|.|TRBV29-1|.
CSVRDITYEQYF
TGCAGCGTCCGGGACATCACCTACGAGCAGTACTTC
>TRBJ1-4|.|TRBV7-3|.
CASSFFSAGPDEKLFF
TGTGCCAGCAGCTTCTTTTCTGCAGGGCCGGATGAAAAACTGTTTTTT
>TRBJ2-7|once|TRBV19|TRBD1
CASSITGGWYEQYF
TGTGCCAGTAGTATCACAGGGGGCTGGTACGAGCAGTACTTC
>TRBJ2-5|.|TRBV9|TRBD2
CASSGGLAGLGKETQYF
TGTGCCAGCAGCGGGGGACTAGCGGGGCTGGGGAAAGAGACCCAGTACTTC
>TRBJ1-1|.|TRBV29-1|.
CSGTQNTEAFF
TGCAGTGGGACACAGAACACTGAAGCTTTCTTT